This is a list of T cell receptor beta chains from one sample in a study of T-cell memory formation after mild COVID-19. TCRdb re-called the 5' RACE reads through MiXCR, storing one row per CDR3 protein. The sample holds about 340,000 distinct CDR3 sequences; around a sixth are singletons and the top ten take approximately 20%. Sequencing input: PBMCs or a T cell subset sorted from them (not recorded which). These receptors all come from a man younger than 35 who had mild COVID-19 (a few samples of this study predate the infection). Cell type and time point are not known. Both conserved end residues are part of each CDR3. D genes are given only for firm matches. Clone sizes are given selectively: once, few, many, or a class where the clone is expanded.

- TRBJ2-5 TRBV27 few TGTGCCAGCGCCCGCCGGCGGGGTGTGACCCAGTACTTC CASARRRGVTQYF
TRBD2 TRBJ2-3 TRBV5-1 - TGCGCCAGCAGCTTGACCCTAGCGGGGGACTTTAGCCAGTATTTT CASSLTLAGDFSQYF
TRBD1 TRBJ1-6 TRBV11-2 - TGTGCCAGCAGCTGGGACAGGGGGACTTTTAATTCACCCCTCCACTTT CASSWDRGTFNSPLHF
- TRBJ1-1 TRBV27 - TGTGCCAGCAGTCCCCTGGTGGGTGCTGAAGCTTTCTTT CASSPLVGAEAFF
- TRBJ2-2 TRBV5-2 - TGTGCCATGGGCCCCGGGACATTCACCGGGGAGCTGTTTTTT CAMGPGTFTGELFF
TRBD2 TRBJ2-5 TRBV7-9 many TGTGCCAGCAGCTTAGGATATGATTGGCGGGGGGAACGAGAGACCCAGTACTTC CASSLGYDWRGERETQYF
TRBD2 TRBJ2-5 TRBV11-2 - TGTGCCAGCAGCTTCCTAGCGGGGGCCCTCCAAGAGACCCAGTACTTC CASSFLAGALQETQYF
- TRBJ1-1 TRBV18 - TGTGCCAGCTCACCAGCGGAATGGACTGAAGCTTTCTTT CASSPAEWTEAFF
TRBD2 TRBJ2-1 TRBV5-1 - TGCGCCAGCCTAAAAAGCGGGGGCCCTATCAATGAGCAGTTCTTC CASLKSGGPINEQFF
TRBD2 TRBJ2-4 TRBV20-1 - TGCAGTGCTAGCGAGCGGGGGGGCAGCAAAAACATTCAGTACTTC CSASERGGSKNIQYF
- TRBJ2-5 TRBV11-3 - TGTGCCAGCAGCCCCAACAGGGGAGGGCAAGAGACCCAGTACTTC CASSPNRGGQETQYF
TRBD2 TRBJ2-1 TRBV7-9 few TGTGCCAGCAGCCCCGGACTAGCGGGGGTGACCCCCTACAATGAGCAGTTCTTC CASSPGLAGVTPYNEQFF
TRBD1 TRBJ2-5 TRBV10-3 - TGTGCCATCAGTAGGGACAGGGAAGAGACCCAGTACTTC CAISRDREETQYF
TRBD1 TRBJ2-1 TRBV4-3 few TGCGCCAGCAGCCAAGACAGGGGGCTCTACGTTGAGCAGTTCTTC CASSQDRGLYVEQFF
TRBD2 TRBJ2-3 TRBV5-1 many TGCGCCAGCAGCCCCCAGACTAGCCGGAGCACAGATACGCAGTATTTT CASSPQTSRSTDTQYF
TRBD2 TRBJ2-3 TRBV29-1 - TGCAGCGTTGGGGGCACCCTCTCTCCTAGCGGTTCAGGGGATACGCAGTATTTT CSVGGTLSPSGSGDTQYF
- TRBJ2-5 TRBV3-1 - TGTGCCAGCAGCCAAGAGGGGCAGAGGCCATATGAGGGCCAGTACTTC CASSQEGQRPYEGQYF
TRBD1 TRBJ2-2 TRBV7-9 many TGTGCCAGCAGCCACACCCGGGACAGGGGAACCGGGGAGCTGTTTTTT CASSHTRDRGTGELFF
- TRBJ2-1 TRBV7-2 - TGTGCCAGCAGCCTAAACACGGCTGGACAGTTCTTC CASSLNTAGQFF
TRBD2 TRBJ2-4 TRBV6-1 few TGTGCCAGCAGTGACGGCTTAGCGGGGGGCCCAGCGAAAAACATTCAGTACTTC CASSDGLAGGPAKNIQYF
TRBD1 TRBJ1-1 TRBV6-5 - TGTGCCAGCAGGGGGACAGTGAACACTGAAGCTTTCTTT CASRGTVNTEAFF
- TRBJ1-1 TRBV18 - TGTGCCAGCTCACCACCCCTTGGGAGCACTGAAGCTTTCTTT CASSPPLGSTEAFF
TRBD1 TRBJ1-5 TRBV9 few TGTGCCAGCAGCGTGGGACAGGGATTACATAGCAATCAGCCCCAGCATTTT CASSVGQGLHSNQPQHF
- TRBJ2-1 TRBV24-1 few TGTGCCACCAGTGCTAGAACAGGTCCGGAGCAGTTCTTC CATSARTGPEQFF
- TRBJ2-3 TRBV7-9 few TGTGCCAGCAGAAAGAGCGGGACAACAGATACGCAGTATTTT CASRKSGTTDTQYF
- TRBJ2-2 TRBV14 - TGTGCCAGCAGCCAAGGTCTAGGGTTGTCGGGGGAGCTGTTTTTT CASSQGLGLSGELFF
TRBD1 TRBJ2-5 TRBV5-1 few TGCGCCAGCAGCCCGGGAAGGACAGGGACCCCCGGGACAGGGCAAGAGACCCAGTACTTC CASSPGRTGTPGTGQETQYF
- TRBJ1-5 TRBV6-6 many TGTGCCAGCAGCTCCGAACAGCCCCAGCATTTT CASSSEQPQHF
- TRBJ1-1 TRBV5-1 - TGCGCCAGCATCCCCCTCGGGGGTTCTGAAGCTTTCTTT CASIPLGGSEAFF
- TRBJ2-1 TRBV6-5 few TGTGCCAGCAGTTATCGTTTGCCGTACAATGAGCAGTTCTTC CASSYRLPYNEQFF
- TRBJ2-6 TRBV11-2 - TGTGCCAGCAGCTTAACCAGCCCTGGGGCCAACGTCCTGACTTTC CASSLTSPGANVLTF
TRBD1 TRBJ1-6 TRBV5-1 - TGCGCCAGCAGCTTATGGGACAGTCTTAATTCACCCCTCCACTTT CASSLWDSLNSPLHF
- TRBJ2-1 TRBV11-2 few TGTGCCAGCAGCTTAACTTGGGTTGAGGAGAACAATGAGCAGTTCTTC CASSLTWVEENNEQFF
- TRBJ2-1 TRBV7-2 - TGTGCCAGCAGCGGCCGGGAGTACAATGAGCAGTTCTTC CASSGREYNEQFF
- TRBJ2-7 TRBV4-3 - TGCGCCAGCAGCCCGAGGGACGAAGGCCCCTACGAGCAGTACTTC CASSPRDEGPYEQYF
- TRBJ1-2 TRBV28 few TGTGCCAGCACTGGGGGACCTTGGGGCCCTGGCTACACCTTC CASTGGPWGPGYTF
- TRBJ2-1 TRBV4-3 - TGCGCCAGCAGCACACCTTACACAGGTTCCAATGAGCAGTTCTTC CASSTPYTGSNEQFF
- TRBJ2-3 TRBV4-3 - TGCGCCAGCAGCCAAGGTACGGCGGGGATGACAGATACGCAGTATTTT CASSQGTAGMTDTQYF
- TRBJ2-7 TRBV20-1 few TGCAGTGCTGCTCAGGGAACCGCCGAGCAGTACTTC CSAAQGTAEQYF
- TRBJ1-1 TRBV6-5 - TGTGCCAGCCGATGGGTCGCTAACACTGAAGCTTTCTTT CASRWVANTEAFF
TRBD1 TRBJ1-4 TRBV4-3 - TGCGCCAGCAGCCAAGGGGGACAGGGCTTTAATGAAAAACTGTTTTTT CASSQGGQGFNEKLFF
TRBD1 TRBJ1-2 TRBV5-1 few TGCGCCAGCAGCTCAAACTGGCAGGGGGCGCCGGATGGCTACACCTTC CASSSNWQGAPDGYTF
- TRBJ2-3 TRBV3-1 - TGTGCCAGCAGCCAAGTCGGTCTGTCAGGGGCAGATACGCAGTATTTT CASSQVGLSGADTQYF
- TRBJ2-5 TRBV6-2/TRBV6-3 few TGTGCCAGCAGTTACAGAGGGTGGGAGACCCAGTACTTC CASSYRGWETQYF
TRBD1 TRBJ1-1 TRBV6-6 - TGTGCCTGCACCGGGACAGGGCCCGTGAACACTGAAGCTTTCTTT CACTGTGPVNTEAFF
TRBD2 TRBJ2-5 TRBV30 few TGTGCCTGGGGACTAGCCATAGAGACCCAGTACTTC CAWGLAIETQYF
- TRBJ2-7 TRBV30 - TGTGCCTGGCGGCGGGGACAAGAGCAGTACTTC CAWRRGQEQYF